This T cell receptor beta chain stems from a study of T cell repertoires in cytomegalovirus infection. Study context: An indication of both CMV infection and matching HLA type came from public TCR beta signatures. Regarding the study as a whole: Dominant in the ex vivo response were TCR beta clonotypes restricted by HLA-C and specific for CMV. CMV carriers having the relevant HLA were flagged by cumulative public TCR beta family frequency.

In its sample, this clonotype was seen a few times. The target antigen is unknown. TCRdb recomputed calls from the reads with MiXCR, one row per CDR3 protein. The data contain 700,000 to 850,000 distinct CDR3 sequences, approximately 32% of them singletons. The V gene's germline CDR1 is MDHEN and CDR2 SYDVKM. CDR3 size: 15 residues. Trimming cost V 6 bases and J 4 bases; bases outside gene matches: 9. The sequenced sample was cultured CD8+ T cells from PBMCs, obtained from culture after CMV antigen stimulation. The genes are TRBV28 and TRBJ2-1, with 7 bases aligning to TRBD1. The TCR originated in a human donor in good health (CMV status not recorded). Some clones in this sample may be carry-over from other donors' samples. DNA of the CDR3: TGTGCCAGCAGGCCTGGACAGGAGATTTACAATGAGCAGTTCTTC. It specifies CASRPGQEIYNEQFF.